This T cell receptor beta chain was recovered during a study of shared clonotypes between healthy human individuals (dated by TCRdb to 2018 to 2021). In terms of the full investigation: The cohort included a few men and a couple of women between 18 and 49 years of age. Per donor, leukapheresis produced somewhere between about 0.85 and 9.5 billion PBMCs. Different laboratories and diverse techniques were used to prepare libraries and sequence TCR repertoires, to increase sequencing depth and limit assay-specific biases. For each donor, three plates each were used for CD4 naive and CD4 memory, two plates were used for CD8 naive, and one plate was used for CD8 memory. To estimate repertoire size and how much clonotypes are shared between individuals, the study performed deep sequencing of blood TCR repertoires from a few healthy adults.

Using the deep immunoSEQ assay, TCR CDR3 regions were amplified from genomic DNA by multiplex PCR. For each cell subset, the extracted genomic DNA was distributed evenly across all wells of several immunoSEQ 96-well plates, and each plate served as one replicate. For sorted subsets, each replicate PCR was loaded with 200 ng genomic DNA, equivalent to some 31,000 T cell genomes. Purified libraries were quantified with a Qubit 3.0 fluorometer, sized on a Bioanalyzer 2100, and re-quantified with the KAPA Library Quantification kit. Every immunoSEQ 96-well plate was sequenced on a separate single-read 150-cycle Illumina NextSeq 550 flow cell. From the authors' description of their analysis: Because the immunoSEQ output included only junctional sequences and no quality scores, the filtering could not be the same as the filtering used for full-length reads. To assign V/J genes and CDR3, sequences were annotated against IMGT germline references using PyIR, a Python wrapper for IgBLAST v1.9. Reads were removed for weak V/J assignments (E-value above 1e-6), missing CDR3, stop codons, out-of-frame junctions, or ambiguous translated residues. V3J clonotypes were defined as sequences sharing the same inferred V gene, J gene, and CDR3 amino acid sequence. Percentage overlap between repertoires was calculated by dividing the number of shared unique clonotypes by the size of the smaller repertoire. Richness of each repertoire was evaluated using RTK rarefaction, the Chao1 estimator, and Recon v2.1 estimates of unobserved clonotypes. Generation probabilities for all TCRbeta clonotypes obtained by the gDNA method from a handful of donors were computed using OLGA. This is the immuneACCESS table as TCRdb keeps it, with only in-frame sequences that have V and J called. A part of the clones is gone; compared with another copy, unresolved V genes explain less than half, and the rest is unexplained. That table gives V, J and clone size, and the DNA gave D and trimming. This sample comprises fewer than 850,000 clones, 95% to 97% of them detected only once. The top ten constitute less than 0.25% of the sample.

V gives up 5 bases and J gives up 2 bases, and the segment between their germline ends measures 10 bases. Based on the germline V gene (reference sequence), the CDR1 and CDR2 sequences are PRHDT and FYEKMQ. Measured from the cysteine to the phenylalanine, the CDR3 is 14 residues long. The entry retains the CDR3 DNA only, 42 bases that are in frame from base 1. CD8 naive samples were CD45RO-negative cells positively selected for CCR7, giving a CD45RA+CCR7+ population that excluded TemRA cells. The donors were healthy, HIV-negative adults with no recently reported acute infections or vaccinations. Only Caucasian adults living in Nashville, Tennessee, USA were represented among the donors. After blood collection by leukapheresis, PBMCs were isolated using Ficoll-Histopaque density gradient centrifugation and then cryopreserved in the vapor phase of liquid nitrogen. Analytical flow cytometry was used to check the purity and quantity of each magnetically sorted T cell population. Genomic DNA was isolated from each sorted fraction and quantified by UV absorbance on a Nanodrop 2000c.

Study-wide findings and limitations: Based on pairwise subsampling, the degree of clonotype sharing among donors was expected to be affected by sequencing depth. Rarefaction of sorted-subset datasets indicated incomplete sequencing despite the large sequencing depth. Because the study included a small number of donors, the genetic and exposure-history diversity represented was limited. Higher generation probabilities were observed for clonotypes shared by all four sorted-subset donors than for non-shared clonotypes. Estimated clonotype richness was generally larger for naive than for memory subsets. Only blood was sampled, and tissue TCR repertoires likely differ from those in blood. Approximately 5% of naive CD4, 3.5% of naive CD8, approximately 2% of memory CD4, and 0.4% of memory CD8 clonotypes were shared across a few donors.

About this clone: Its antigen remains unidentified. Base qualities are not recorded, but no much larger clone differs from it by a single base.

This sequence uses TRBV13 and TRBJ2-1; the D gene assignment is ambiguous. Sequenced: naive CD8+ T cells sorted from blood. The cell subset or site label of this sample denotes: CD45RA+CCR7+. The TCR sequence derives from a man under 40 in good health. The CDR3 amino acid sequence is: CASSPTQAYNEQFF. In nucleotides, the sequence is TGTGCCAGCAGCCCCACTCAGGCCTACAATGAGCAGTTCTTC. The CDR3 plus the reference TRBV13 and TRBJ2-1 genes for the other parts give the full variable domain: AAGVIQSPRHLIKEKRETATLKCYPIPRHDTVYWYQQGPGQDPQFLISFYEKMQSDKGSIPDRFSAQQFSDYHSELNMSSLELGDSALYFCASSPTQAYNEQFFGPGTRLTVL.